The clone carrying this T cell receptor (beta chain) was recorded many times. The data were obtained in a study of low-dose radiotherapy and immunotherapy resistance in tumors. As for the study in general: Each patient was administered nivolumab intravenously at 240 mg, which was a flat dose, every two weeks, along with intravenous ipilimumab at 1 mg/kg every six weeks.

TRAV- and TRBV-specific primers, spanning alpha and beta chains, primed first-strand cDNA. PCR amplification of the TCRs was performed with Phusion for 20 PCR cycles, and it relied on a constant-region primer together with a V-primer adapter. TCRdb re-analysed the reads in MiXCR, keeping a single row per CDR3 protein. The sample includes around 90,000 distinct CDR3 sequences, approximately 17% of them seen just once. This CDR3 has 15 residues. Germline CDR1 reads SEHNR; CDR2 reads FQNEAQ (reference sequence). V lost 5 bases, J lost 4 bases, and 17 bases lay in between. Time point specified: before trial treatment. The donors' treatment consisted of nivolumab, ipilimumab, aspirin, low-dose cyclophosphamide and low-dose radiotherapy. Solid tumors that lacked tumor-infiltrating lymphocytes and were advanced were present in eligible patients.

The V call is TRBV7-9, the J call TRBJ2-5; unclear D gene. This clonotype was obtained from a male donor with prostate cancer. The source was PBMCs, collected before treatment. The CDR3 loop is CASSIRHLLGETQYF. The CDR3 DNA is TGTGCCAGCAGCATACGACATCTCCTAGGAGAGACCCAGTACTTC.